In this sample, the clone carrying this T cell receptor (beta chain) turned up a few times. What it binds is unknown. In germline, CDR1 is SGHAT, CDR2 FQNNGV. Trimming took 5 bases from V and 5 from J; bases not matched to a gene: 8. CDR3 size: 14 residues. This entry is derived from a study of response to subunit inactivated influenza vaccine. Study-wide results and caveats: There was a suggestion from the authors that each seasonal influenza vaccination recruits few new T cells.

TCRdb itself ran the RT-PCR reads through MiXCR, one entry per CDR3 protein. This table holds approximately 160,000 distinct CDR3 sequences, roughly a tenth found once. The starting material was CD8+ T cells sorted from PBMCs, obtained around 25 months after vaccination. This receptor was taken from a man in his fifties or sixties who received an inactivated influenza vaccine. V and J are TRBV11-2 and TRBJ2-7; TRBD2 agrees at 8 bases. The CDR3 spells CASSPGRGIHEQYF. The CDR3 DNA follows: TGTGCCAGCAGCCCCGGGAGGGGCATCCACGAGCAGTACTTC.